A single sample is the source of the 12 T cell receptor beta chains below, sequenced in a study of blood T cell repertoires in COVID-19. Sequencing used immunoSEQ multiplex PCR; TCRdb keeps in-frame clones, though not all of them. The sample holds about 50,000 clones, over 85% seen once. Input material: peripheral blood. These receptor sequences come from a woman of 80 years or more with acute or convalescent COVID-19.

CDR3 bases: TGTGCCATCAGTGGACAGGGGAAGGGAGATACGCAGTATTTT. Translation: CAISGQGKGDTQYF. This chain uses TRBV10-3 with TRBJ2-3, with 8 bases lining up with TRBD1. The CDR3 is made up of 14 amino acids. The germline CDR1 and CDR2 sequences are ENHRY and SYGVKD. The V segment lost 4 bases and the J segment 5 bases; nucleotides outside the gene matches: 5.

CDR3 sequence: CASSETRVEGTQYF. CDR3 nucleotide sequence: TGCGCCAGCAGTGAGACTAGAGTAGAAGGGACCCAGTACTTC. The V call is TRBV10-2, the J call TRBJ2-5, with a possible D match to TRBD2 (5 bases). Trimming left V 2 bases short and J 7 bases short, with 14 bases between. Germline CDR1 and CDR2: WSHSY and SAAADI. CDR3 length: 14 residues.

The chain is built from TRBV11-2 and TRBJ1-1; 7 bases fit TRBD1. Germline-derived CDR1 and CDR2 are SGHAT and FQNNGV. CDR3 size: 15 residues. Trimming cost V 1 base and J 0 bases; bases outside gene matches: 2. This CDR3 reads CASSLVGGLNTEAFF. The CDR3 coding sequence is TGTGCCAGCAGCTTAGTAGGGGGCCTGAACACTGAAGCTTTCTTT.

The chain joins TRBV19 to TRBJ1-5, with 9 positions matching TRBD1. CDR3 length: 15 residues. The V segment lost 6 bases and the J segment 1 base; nucleotides outside the gene matches: 4. Germline assignment: CDR1 LNHDA and CDR2 SQIVND (reference sequence). CDR3: CASRTGGGSNQPQHF. The CDR3 bases are TGTGCCAGTAGGACAGGGGGAGGCAGCAATCAGCCCCAGCATTTT.

A single count supports this clone. The chain couples TRBV28 to TRBJ1-3; D gene unclear. Germline loops: CDR1 MDHEN, CDR2 SYDVKM. V dropped 6 bases and J dropped 0 bases, with 9 bases sitting between them. This CDR3 region has 14 residues. CDR3: CASRIPGSGNTIYF. CDR3 in DNA: TGTGCCAGCAGGATCCCCGGCTCTGGAAACACCATATATTTT.

The chain has TRBV4-2 and TRBJ2-7; 9 bases are a match to TRBD1. The CDR3 length is 15 residues. Germline lookup yields CDR1 LGHNA and CDR2 YNFKEQ. Trimming removed 3 bases from V and 5 bases from J; junction bases left unmatched: 8. CDR3 sequence (DNA): TGTGCCAGCAGCCATCGCGGGGACAGGGACCACGAGCAGTACTTC. Its translation: CASSHRGDRDHEQYF.

J is TRBJ1-6 and V is TRBV6-5; D unclear. Trimming removed 6 bases at V and 9 bases at J, with 15 bases between. In germline, CDR1 is MNHEY, CDR2 SVGAGI. The CDR3 is 14 residues long. This CDR3 reads CASRRWASTSPLHF. CDR3 nucleotides: TGTGCCAGCAGAAGATGGGCGTCGACTTCACCCCTCCACTTT.

The sample holds one count of this clone. The rearrangement links TRBV30 to TRBJ1-2; 8 nucleotides line up with TRBD1. The V and J ends lost 1 base and 9 bases, in that order; junction bases with no gene match: 7. This CDR3 contains 13 residues. Germline-derived CDR1 and CDR2 are GTSNPN and SVGIG (reference sequence). CDR3 region: CAWSEQGERSYTF. DNA of the CDR3: TGTGCCTGGAGTGAACAGGGGGAGAGGAGCTACACCTTC.

V is TRBV2 and J is TRBJ1-1; 9 bases line up with TRBD1. The CDR3 spans 14 residues. Germline V lookup: CDR1 SNHLY, CDR2 FYNNEI. V was clipped by 6 bases and J by 13 bases; unmatched bases: 15. The CDR3 loop reads CASRPIQGALVVFF. As DNA, the CDR3 is TGTGCCAGCAGGCCGATACAGGGGGCGCTTGTGGTTTTCTTT.

The rearrangement joins TRBV18 to TRBJ2-3, with TRBD2 matching over 7 bases. The germline V gene encodes CDR1 KGHSH and CDR2 LQKENI. This CDR3 has 15 amino acids. V shed 0 bases and J 0 bases; nucleotides not matched to a gene: 0. The DNA for the CDR3 is TGTGCCAGCTCACCACCGGGACTAAGCACAGATACGCAGTATTTT. This sequence encodes CASSPPGLSTDTQYF. The variable domain in full, with the rest retrieved from reference TRBV18 and TRBJ2-3, is NAGVMQNPRHLVRRRGQEARLRCSPMKGHSHVYWYRQLPEEGLKFMVYLQKENIIDESGMPKERFSAEFPKEGPSILRIQQVVRGDSAAYFCASSPPGLSTDTQYFGPGTRLTVL.

The chain links TRBV19 to TRBJ2-4; D is possibly TRBD1 (6 bases). This CDR3 region has 14 residues. The ends were cut back, 6 bases at V and 6 bases at J, with 15 bases in the middle. CDR1 LNHDA and CDR2 SQIVND come from the germline V gene (reference sequence). In DNA, the CDR3 is TGTGCCAGTAGGGCTCCCGGGGACACAAACATTCAGTACTTC. Protein: CASRAPGDTNIQYF.

The chain carries TRBV3-1 (or the pseudogene TRBV3-2) and TRBJ2-6, with D possibly TRBD1 on 5 matching bases. Trimming left V 1 base short and J 4 bases short, with 11 bases between. The CDR3 runs to 16 residues. Germline V gene data show CDR1 as LGHDT and CDR2 as YNNKEL (reference sequence). The CDR3 bases are TGTGCCAGCAGCCAAGGAGCAGGGTCAGGGGCCAACGTCCTGACTTTC. Residues: CASSQGAGSGANVLTF.